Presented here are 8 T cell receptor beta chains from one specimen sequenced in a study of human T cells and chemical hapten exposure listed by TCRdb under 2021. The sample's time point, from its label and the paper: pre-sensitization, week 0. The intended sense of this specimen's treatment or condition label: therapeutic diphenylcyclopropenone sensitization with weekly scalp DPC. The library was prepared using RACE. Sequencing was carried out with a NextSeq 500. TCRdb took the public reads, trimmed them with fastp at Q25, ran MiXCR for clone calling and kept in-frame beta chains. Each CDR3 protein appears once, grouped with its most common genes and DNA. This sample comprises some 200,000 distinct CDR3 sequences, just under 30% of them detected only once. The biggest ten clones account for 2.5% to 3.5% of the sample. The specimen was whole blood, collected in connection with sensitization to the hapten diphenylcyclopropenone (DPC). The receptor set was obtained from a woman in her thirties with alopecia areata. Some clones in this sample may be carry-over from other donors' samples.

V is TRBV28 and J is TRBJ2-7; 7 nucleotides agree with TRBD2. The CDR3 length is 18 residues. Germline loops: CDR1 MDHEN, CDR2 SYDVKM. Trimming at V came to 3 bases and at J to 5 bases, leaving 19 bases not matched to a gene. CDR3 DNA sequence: TGTGCCAGCAGTTTCGTGGTCGGTAGCGGGCCCTCAGTGGACGAGCAGTACTTC. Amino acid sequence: CASSFVVGSGPSVDEQYF.

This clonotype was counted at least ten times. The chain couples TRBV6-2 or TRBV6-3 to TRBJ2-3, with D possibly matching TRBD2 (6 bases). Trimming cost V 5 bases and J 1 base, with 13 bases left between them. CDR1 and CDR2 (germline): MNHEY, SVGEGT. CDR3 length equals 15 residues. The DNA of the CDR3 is TGTGCCAGCAGTCAGCGGACGGGGGGCACAGATACGCAGTATTTT. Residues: CASSQRTGGTDTQYF.

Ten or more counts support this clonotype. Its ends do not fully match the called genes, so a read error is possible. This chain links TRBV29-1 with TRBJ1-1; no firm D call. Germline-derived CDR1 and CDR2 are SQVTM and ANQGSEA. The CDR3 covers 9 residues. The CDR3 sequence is CSVGSGFSF. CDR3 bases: TGCAGCGTTGGTTCAGGATTTTCTTTT.

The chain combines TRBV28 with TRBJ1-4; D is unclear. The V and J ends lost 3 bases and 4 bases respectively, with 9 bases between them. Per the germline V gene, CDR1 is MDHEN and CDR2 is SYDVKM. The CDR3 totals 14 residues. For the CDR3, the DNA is TGTGCCAGCAGTTTCCGGCAGATTAATGAAAAACTGTTTTTT. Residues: CASSFRQINEKLFF.

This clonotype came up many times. Here the CDR3 reads CASRGQGTDTQYF. DNA for the CDR3: TGTGCCAGCAGAGGACAGGGCACAGATACGCAGTATTTT. The chain uses TRBV6-5 and TRBJ2-3; 7 nucleotides match TRBD1. The CDR3 consists of 13 residues. The germline V gene has CDR1 MNHEY and CDR2 SVGAGI. The trim removed 6 bases at V and 1 base at J, leaving 1 base unmatched.

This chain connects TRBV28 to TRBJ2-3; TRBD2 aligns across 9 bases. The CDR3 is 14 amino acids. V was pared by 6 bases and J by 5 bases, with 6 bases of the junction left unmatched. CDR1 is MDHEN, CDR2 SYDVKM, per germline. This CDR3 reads CASRDSGSRDTQYF. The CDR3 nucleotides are TGTGCCAGCAGAGATAGCGGGAGCCGAGATACGCAGTATTTT.

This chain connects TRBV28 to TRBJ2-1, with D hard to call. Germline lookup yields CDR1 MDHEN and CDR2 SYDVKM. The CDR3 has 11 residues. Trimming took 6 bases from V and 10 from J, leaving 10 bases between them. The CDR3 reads CASRYSSEQFF. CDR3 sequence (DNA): TGTGCCAGCAGATACAGCAGCGAGCAGTTCTTC.

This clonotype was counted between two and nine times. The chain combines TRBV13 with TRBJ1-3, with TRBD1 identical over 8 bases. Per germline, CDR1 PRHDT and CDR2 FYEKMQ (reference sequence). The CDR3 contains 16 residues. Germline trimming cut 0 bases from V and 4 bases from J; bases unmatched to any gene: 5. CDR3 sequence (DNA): TGTGCCAGCAGCTTAGGGGACAGGGCATCGGGAAACACCATATATTTT. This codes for CASSLGDRASGNTIYF.